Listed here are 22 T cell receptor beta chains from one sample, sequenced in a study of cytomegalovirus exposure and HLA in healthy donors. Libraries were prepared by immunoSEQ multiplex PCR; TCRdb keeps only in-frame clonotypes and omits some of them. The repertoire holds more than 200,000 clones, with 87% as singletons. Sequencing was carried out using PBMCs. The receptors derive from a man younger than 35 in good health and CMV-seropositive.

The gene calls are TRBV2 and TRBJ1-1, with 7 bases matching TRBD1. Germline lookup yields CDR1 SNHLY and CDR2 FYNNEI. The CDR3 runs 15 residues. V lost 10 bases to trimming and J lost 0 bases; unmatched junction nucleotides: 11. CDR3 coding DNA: TGTGCCACCAAAAGGGGGCTCGGGCTGAACACTGAAGCTTTCTTT. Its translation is CATKRGLGLNTEAFF.

The CDR3: CASSVTENTEAFF. In nucleotides, the CDR3 is TGTGCCAGCAGTGTAACAGAGAACACTGAAGCTTTCTTT. V and J are TRBV25-1 and TRBJ1-1; no clear D. V lost 4 bases to trimming and J lost 1 base, with 7 bases between them. Germline V gene data show CDR1 as MGHDK and CDR2 as SYGVNS. There are 13 residues in the CDR3.

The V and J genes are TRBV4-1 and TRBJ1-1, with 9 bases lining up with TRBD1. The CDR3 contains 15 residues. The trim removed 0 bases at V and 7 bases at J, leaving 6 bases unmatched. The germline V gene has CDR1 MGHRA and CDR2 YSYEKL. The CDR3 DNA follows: TGCGCCAGCAGCCAAGAAGGGACAGGGTTTGGTGAAGCTTTCTTT. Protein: CASSQEGTGFGEAFF.

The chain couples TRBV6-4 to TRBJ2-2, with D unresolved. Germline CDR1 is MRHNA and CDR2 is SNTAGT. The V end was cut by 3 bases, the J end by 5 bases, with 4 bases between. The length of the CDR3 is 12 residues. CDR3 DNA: TGTGCCAGCAGTGATTCTACCGGGGAGCTGTTTTTT. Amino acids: CASSDSTGELFF.

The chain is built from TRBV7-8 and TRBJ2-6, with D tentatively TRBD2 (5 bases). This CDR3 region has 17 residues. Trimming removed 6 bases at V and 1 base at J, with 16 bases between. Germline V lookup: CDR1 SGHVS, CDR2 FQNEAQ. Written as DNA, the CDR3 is TGTGCCAGCAGTCTCGGGAATCCGGAGTCTGGGGCCAACGTCCTGACTTTC. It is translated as CASSLGNPESGANVLTF.

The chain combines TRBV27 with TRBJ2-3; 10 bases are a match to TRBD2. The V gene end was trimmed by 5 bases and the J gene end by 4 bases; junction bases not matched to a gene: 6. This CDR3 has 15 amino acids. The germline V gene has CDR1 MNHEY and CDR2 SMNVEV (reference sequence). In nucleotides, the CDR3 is TGTGCCAGCAGTCTCCTAGCGGGAGCCCCAGATACGCAGTATTTT. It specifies CASSLLAGAPDTQYF.

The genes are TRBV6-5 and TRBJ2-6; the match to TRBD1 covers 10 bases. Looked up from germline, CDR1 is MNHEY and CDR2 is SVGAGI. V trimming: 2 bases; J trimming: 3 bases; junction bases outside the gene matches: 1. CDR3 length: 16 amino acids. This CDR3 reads CASSYDRGLGANVLTF. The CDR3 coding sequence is TGTGCCAGCAGTTACGACAGGGGGCTTGGGGCCAACGTCCTGACTTTC.

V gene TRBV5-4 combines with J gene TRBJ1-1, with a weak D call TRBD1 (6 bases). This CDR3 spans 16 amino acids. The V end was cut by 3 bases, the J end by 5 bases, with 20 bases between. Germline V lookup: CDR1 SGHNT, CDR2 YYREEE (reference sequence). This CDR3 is CASSSRLGLQGTEAFF. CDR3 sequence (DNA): TGTGCCAGCAGCTCCAGGTTGGGGTTACAGGGAACTGAAGCTTTCTTT.

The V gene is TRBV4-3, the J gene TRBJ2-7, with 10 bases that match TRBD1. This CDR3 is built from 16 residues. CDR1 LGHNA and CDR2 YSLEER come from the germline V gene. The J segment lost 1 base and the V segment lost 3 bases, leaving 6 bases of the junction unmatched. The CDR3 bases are TGCGCCAGCAGCCAGGGGACAGGGGATAATTCCTACGAGCAGTACTTC. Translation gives CASSQGTGDNSYEQYF.

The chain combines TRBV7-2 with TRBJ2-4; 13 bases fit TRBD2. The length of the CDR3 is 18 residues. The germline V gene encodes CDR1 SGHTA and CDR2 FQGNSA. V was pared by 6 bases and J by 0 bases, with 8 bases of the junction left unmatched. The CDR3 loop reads CASSRETSGGIAKNIQYF. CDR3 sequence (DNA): TGTGCCAGCAGTCGGGAGACTAGCGGGGGGATAGCCAAAAACATTCAGTACTTC.

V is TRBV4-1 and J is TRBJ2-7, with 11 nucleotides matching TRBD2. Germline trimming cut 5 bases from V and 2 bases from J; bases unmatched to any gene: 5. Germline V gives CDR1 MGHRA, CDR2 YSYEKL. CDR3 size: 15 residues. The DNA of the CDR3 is TGCGCCAGCAGCAAAGGGACTAGCGGTACCTACGAGCAGTACTTC. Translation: CASSKGTSGTYEQYF.

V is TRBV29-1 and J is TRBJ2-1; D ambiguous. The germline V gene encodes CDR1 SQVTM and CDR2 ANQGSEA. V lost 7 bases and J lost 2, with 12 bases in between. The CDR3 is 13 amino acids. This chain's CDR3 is CSAERGAYNEQFF. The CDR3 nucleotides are TGCAGCGCCGAGAGAGGTGCCTACAATGAGCAGTTCTTC.

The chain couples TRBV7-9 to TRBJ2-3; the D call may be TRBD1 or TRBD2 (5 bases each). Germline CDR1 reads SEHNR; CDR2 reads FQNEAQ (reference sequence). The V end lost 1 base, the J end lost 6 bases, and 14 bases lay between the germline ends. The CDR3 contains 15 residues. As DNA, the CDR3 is TGTGCCAGCAGCTTAGATCCGGGACCCATGGATACGCAGTATTTT. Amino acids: CASSLDPGPMDTQYF. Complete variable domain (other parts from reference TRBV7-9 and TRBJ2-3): DTGVSQNPRHKITKRGQNVTFRCDPISEHNRLYWYRQTLGQGPEFLTYFQNEAQLEKSRLLSDRFSAERPKGSFSTLEIQRTEQGDSAMYLCASSLDPGPMDTQYFGPGTRLTVL.

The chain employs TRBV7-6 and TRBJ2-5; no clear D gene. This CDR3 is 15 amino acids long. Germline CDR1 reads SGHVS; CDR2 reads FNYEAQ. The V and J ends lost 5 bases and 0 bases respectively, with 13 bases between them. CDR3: CASSPKPRNQETQYF. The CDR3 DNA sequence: TGTGCCAGCAGCCCGAAGCCACGGAACCAAGAGACCCAGTACTTC. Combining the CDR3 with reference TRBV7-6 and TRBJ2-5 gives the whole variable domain GAGVSQSPRYKVTKRGQDVALRCDPISGHVSLYWYRQALGQGPEFLTYFNYEAQQDKSGLPNDRFSAERPEGSISTLTIQRTEQRDSAMYRCASSPKPRNQETQYFGPGTRLLVL.

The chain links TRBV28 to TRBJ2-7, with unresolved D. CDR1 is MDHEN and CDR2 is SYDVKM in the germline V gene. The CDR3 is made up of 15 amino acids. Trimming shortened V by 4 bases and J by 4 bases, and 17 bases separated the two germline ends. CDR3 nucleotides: TGTGCCAGCAGTTCTCCTAACCGAGTGGGGTACGAGCAGTACTTC. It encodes CASSSPNRVGYEQYF.

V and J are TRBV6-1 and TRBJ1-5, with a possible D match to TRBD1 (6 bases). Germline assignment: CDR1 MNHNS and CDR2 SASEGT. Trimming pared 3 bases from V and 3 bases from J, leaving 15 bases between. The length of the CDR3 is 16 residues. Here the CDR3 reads CASSDRGIGANQPQHF. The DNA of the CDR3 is TGTGCCAGCAGTGACAGGGGCATAGGGGCCAATCAGCCCCAGCATTTT.

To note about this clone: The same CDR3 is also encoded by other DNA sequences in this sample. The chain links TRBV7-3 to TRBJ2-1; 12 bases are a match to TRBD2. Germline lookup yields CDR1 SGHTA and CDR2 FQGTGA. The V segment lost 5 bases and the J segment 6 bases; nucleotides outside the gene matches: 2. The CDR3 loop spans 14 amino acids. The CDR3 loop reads CASSRLAGVNEQFF. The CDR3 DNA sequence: TGTGCCAGCAGCAGACTAGCGGGAGTCAATGAGCAGTTCTTC.

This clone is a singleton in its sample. In nucleotides, the CDR3 is TGTGCCAGTAGTAGGGGACTAAGCGGGGGATTCTACGAGCAGTACTTC. As protein: CASSRGLSGGFYEQYF. The rearrangement uses TRBV19 and TRBJ2-7; 8 nucleotides match TRBD2. From germline, CDR1 is LNHDA and CDR2 SQIVND (reference sequence). This CDR3 has 16 residues. The trim removed 4 bases at V and 3 bases at J, leaving 11 bases unmatched.

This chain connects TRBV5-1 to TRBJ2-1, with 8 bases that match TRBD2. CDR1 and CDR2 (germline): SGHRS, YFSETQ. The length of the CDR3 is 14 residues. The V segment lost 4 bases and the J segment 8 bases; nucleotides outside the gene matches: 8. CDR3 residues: CASSGTAGEYEQFF. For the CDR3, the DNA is TGCGCCAGCAGCGGTACAGCGGGAGAATATGAGCAGTTCTTC.

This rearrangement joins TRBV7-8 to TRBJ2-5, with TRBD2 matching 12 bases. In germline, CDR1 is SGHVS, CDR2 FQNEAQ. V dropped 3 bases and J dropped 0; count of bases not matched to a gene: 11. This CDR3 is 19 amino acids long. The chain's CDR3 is CASSFRLAGAKIYQETQYF. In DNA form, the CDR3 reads TGTGCCAGCAGCTTCCGACTAGCGGGAGCCAAAATCTACCAAGAGACCCAGTACTTC.

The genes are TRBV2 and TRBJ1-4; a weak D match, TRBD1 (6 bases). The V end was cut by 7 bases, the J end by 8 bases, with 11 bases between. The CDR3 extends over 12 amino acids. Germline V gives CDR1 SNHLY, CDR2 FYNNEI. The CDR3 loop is CASTRGGEKLFF. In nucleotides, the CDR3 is TGTGCCAGCACCAGAGGGGGGGAAAAACTGTTTTTT.

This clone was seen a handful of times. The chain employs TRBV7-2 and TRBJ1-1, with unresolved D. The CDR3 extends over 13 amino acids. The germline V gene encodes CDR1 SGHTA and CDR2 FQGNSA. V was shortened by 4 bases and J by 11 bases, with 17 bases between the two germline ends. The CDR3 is CASSSLVGLGAFF. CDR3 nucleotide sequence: TGTGCCAGCAGCTCCCTCGTAGGCCTCGGGGCTTTCTTT.